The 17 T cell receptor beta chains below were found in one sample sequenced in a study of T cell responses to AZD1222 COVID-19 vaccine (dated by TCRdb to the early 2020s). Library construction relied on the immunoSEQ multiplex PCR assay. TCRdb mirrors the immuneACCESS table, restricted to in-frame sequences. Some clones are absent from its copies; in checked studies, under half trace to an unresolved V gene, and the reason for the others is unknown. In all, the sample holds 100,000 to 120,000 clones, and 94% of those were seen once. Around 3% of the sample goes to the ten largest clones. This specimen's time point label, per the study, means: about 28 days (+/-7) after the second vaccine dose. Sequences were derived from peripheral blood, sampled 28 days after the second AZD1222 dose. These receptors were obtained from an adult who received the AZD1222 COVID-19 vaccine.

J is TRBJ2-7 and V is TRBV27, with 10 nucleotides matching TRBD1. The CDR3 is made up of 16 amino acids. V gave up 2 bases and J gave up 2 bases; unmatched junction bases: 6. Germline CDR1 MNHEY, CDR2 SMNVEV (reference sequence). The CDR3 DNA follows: TGTGCCAGCAGTTTACAGGGACAGGGGAGACCCTACGAGCAGTACTTC. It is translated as CASSLQGQGRPYEQYF.

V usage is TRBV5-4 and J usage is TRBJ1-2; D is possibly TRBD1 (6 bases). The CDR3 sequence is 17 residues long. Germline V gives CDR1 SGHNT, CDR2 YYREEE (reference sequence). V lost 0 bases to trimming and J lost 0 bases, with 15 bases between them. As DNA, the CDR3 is TGTGCCAGCAGCTTGGAGGGCAGGGGTTGGTCTAACTATGGCTACACCTTC. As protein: CASSLEGRGWSNYGYTF. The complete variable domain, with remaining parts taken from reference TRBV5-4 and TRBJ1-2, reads ETGVTQSPTHLIKTRGQQVTLRCSSQSGHNTVSWYQQALGQGPQFIFQYYREEENGRGNFPPRFSGLQFPNYSSELNVNALELDDSALYLCASSLEGRGWSNYGYTFGSGTRLTVV.

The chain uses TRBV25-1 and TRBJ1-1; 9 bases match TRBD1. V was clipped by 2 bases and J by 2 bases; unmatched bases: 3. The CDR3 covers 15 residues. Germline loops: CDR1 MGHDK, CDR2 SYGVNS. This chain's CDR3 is CASSEGTGYNTEAFF. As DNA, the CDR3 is TGTGCCAGCAGTGAAGGGACAGGGTATAACACTGAAGCTTTCTTT.

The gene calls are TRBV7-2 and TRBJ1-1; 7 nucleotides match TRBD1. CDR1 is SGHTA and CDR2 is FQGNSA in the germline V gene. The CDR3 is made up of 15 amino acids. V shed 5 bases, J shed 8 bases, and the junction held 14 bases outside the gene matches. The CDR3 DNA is TGTGCCAGCAGCGCCTCAGGGGGTTCCCATCCCGAAGCTTTCTTT. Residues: CASSASGGSHPEAFF.

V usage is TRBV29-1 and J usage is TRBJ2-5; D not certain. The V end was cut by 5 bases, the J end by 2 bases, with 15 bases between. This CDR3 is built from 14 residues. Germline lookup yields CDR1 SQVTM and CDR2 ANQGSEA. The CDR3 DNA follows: TGCAGCGTTCCAACCCCCCAGCGTCAAGAGACCCAGTACTTC. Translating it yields CSVPTPQRQETQYF.

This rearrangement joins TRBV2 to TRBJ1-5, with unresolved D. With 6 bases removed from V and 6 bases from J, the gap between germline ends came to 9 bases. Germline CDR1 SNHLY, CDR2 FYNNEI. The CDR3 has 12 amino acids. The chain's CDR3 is CASSRITQPQHF. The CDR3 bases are TGTGCCAGCAGCCGGATTACTCAGCCCCAGCATTTT. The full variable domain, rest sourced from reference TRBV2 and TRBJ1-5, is EPEVTQTPSHQVTQMGQEVILRCVPISNHLYFYWYRQILGQKVEFLVSFYNNEISEKSEIFDDQFSVERPDGSNFTLKIRSTKLEDSAMYFCASSRITQPQHFGDGTRLSIL.

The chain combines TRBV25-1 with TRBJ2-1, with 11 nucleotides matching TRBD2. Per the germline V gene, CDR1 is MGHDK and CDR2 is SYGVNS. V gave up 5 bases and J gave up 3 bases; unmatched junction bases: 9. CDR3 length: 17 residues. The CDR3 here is CASSKTGTSGIYNEQFF. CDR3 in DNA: TGTGCCAGCAGTAAAACCGGGACTAGCGGAATCTACAATGAGCAGTTCTTC.

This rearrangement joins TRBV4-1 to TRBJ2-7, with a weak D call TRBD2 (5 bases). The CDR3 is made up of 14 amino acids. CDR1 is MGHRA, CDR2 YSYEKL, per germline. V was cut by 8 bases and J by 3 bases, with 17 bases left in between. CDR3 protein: CASPRKRLFYEQYF. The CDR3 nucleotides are TGCGCCAGCCCCCGTAAACGACTATTCTACGAGCAGTACTTC.

The CDR3 spells CASSLLENTEAFF. CDR3 in DNA: TGTGCCAGCAGCTTACTCGAGAACACTGAAGCTTTCTTT. This chain connects TRBV11-3 to TRBJ1-1; D is undetermined. The ends were cut back, 2 bases at V and 1 base at J, with 5 bases in the middle. The germline CDR1 and CDR2 sequences are SGHNT and YENEEA. The CDR3 covers 13 residues.

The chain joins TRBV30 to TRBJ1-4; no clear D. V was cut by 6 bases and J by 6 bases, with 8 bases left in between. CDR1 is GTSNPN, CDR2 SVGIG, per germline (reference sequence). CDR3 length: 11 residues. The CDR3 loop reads CACNGDEKLFF. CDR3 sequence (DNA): TGTGCCTGCAACGGGGATGAAAAACTGTTTTTT. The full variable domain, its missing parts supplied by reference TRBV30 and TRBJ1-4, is SQTIHQWPATLVQPVGSPLSLECTVEGTSNPNLYWYRQAAGRGLQLLFYSVGIGQISSEVPQNLSASRPQDRQFILSSKKLLLSDSGFYLCACNGDEKLFFGSGTQLSVL.

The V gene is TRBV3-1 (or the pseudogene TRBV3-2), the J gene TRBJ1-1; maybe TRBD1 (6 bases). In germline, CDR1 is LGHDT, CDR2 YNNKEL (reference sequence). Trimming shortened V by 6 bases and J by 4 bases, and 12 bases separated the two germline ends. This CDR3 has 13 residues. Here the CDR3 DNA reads TGTGCCAGCAGGAGAGGGGGGGGCACTGAAGCTTTCTTT. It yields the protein CASRRGGGTEAFF.

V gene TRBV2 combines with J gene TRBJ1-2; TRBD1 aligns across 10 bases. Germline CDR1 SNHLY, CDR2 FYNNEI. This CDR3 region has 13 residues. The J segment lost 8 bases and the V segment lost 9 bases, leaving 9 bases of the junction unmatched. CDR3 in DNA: TGTGCCAGTGCACCCGGGACAGGGGTAGGCTACACCTTC. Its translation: CASAPGTGVGYTF.

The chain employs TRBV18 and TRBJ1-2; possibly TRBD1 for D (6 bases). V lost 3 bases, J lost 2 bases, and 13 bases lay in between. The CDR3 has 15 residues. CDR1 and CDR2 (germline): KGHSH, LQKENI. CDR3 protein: CASSPGDTGNYGYTF. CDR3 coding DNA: TGTGCCAGCTCACCGGGGGACACAGGGAACTATGGCTACACCTTC. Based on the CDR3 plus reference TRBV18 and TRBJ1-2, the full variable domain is NAGVMQNPRHLVRRRGQEARLRCSPMKGHSHVYWYRQLPEEGLKFMVYLQKENIIDESGMPKERFSAEFPKEGPSILRIQQVVRGDSAAYFCASSPGDTGNYGYTFGSGTRLTVV.

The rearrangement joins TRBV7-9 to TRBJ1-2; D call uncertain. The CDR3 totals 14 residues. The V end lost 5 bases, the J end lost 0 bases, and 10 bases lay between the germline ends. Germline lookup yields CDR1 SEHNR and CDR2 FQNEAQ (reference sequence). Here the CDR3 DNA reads TGTGCCAGCAGCCTAGACGGGCCTAACTATGGCTACACCTTC. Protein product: CASSLDGPNYGYTF.

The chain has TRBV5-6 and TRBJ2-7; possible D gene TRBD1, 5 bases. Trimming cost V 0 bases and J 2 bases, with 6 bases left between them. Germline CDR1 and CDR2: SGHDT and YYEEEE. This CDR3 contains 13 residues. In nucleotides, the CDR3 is TGTGCCAGCAGCTTGGGGGGCACCTACGAGCAGTACTTC. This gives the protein CASSLGGTYEQYF.

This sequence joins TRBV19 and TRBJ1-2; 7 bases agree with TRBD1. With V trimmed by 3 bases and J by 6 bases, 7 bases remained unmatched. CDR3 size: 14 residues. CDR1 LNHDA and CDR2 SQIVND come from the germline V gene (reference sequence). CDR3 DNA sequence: TGTGCCAGTAGTATCGACAGGGCGGTTGATGGCTACACCTTC. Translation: CASSIDRAVDGYTF.

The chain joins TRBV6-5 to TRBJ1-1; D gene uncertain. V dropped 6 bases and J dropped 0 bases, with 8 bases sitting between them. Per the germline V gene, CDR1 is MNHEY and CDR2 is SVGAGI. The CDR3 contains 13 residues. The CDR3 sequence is CASSRDMNTEAFF. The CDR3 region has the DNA TGTGCCAGCAGCCGAGATATGAACACTGAAGCTTTCTTT.